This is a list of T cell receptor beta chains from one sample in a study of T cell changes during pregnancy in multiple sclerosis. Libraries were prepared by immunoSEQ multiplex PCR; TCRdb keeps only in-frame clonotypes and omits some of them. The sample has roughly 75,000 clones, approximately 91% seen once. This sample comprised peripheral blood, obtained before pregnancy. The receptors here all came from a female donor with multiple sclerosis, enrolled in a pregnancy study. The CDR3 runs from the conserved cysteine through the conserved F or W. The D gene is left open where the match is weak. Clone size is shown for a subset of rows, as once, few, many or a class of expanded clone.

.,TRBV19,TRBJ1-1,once,CASSPTADALGAFF,TGTGCCAGTTCCCCCACAGCAGACGCCCTTGGAGCTTTCTTT
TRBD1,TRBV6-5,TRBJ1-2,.,CASSYRQGHYGYTF,TGTGCCAGCAGTTACCGACAGGGACACTATGGCTACACCTTC
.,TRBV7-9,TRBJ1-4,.,CASSLYRDHEKLFF,TGTGCCAGCAGCTTATACAGGGACCATGAAAAACTGTTTTTT
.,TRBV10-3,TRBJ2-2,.,CAISELRQTGELFF,TGTGCCATCAGTGAGCTCCGACAGACCGGGGAGCTGTTTTTT
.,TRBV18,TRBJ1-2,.,CASSPLDSHGYTF,TGTGCCAGCTCACCACTGGACAGCCATGGCTACACCTTC
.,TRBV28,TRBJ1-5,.,CASSPIEGDSNQPQHF,TGTGCCAGCAGTCCGATCGAAGGGGATAGCAATCAGCCCCAGCATTTT
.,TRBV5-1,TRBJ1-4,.,CASSLNEKLFF,TGCGCCAGCAGTCTAAATGAAAAACTGTTTTTT
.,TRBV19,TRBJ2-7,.,CASSMVGRDYEQYF,TGTGCCAGTAGTATGGTTGGCAGGGACTACGAGCAGTACTTC
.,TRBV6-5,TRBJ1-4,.,CASSWRRGEKLFF,TGTGCCAGCAGTTGGCGTCGGGGGGAAAAACTGTTTTTT
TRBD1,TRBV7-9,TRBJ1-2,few,CASSSTGDGYTF,TGTGCCAGCAGCTCGACAGGGGATGGCTACACCTTC
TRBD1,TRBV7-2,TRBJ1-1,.,CASSVDRGDTEAFF,TGTGCCAGCAGCGTCGACAGGGGGGACACTGAAGCTTTCTTT
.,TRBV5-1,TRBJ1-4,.,CASSLAPIATNEKLFF,TGCGCCAGCAGCTTGGCCCCCATTGCAACTAATGAAAAACTGTTTTTT
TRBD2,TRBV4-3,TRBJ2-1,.,CASSQEILAGARRSYNEQFF,TGCGCCAGCAGCCAAGAGATACTAGCGGGGGCGCGGCGCTCCTACAATGAGCAGTTCTTC
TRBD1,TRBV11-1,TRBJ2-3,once,CASSLFRTGSFTQYF,TGTGCCAGCAGCTTATTTCGGACAGGGAGCTTTACGCAGTATTTT
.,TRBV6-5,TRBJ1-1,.,CASRAHRYTEAFF,TGTGCCAGCAGGGCCCACAGATACACTGAAGCTTTCTTT
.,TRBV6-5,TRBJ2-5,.,CASSSIQETQYF,TGTGCCAGCAGTTCAATCCAAGAGACCCAGTACTTC
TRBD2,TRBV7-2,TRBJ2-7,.,CASSFAGRGPYEQYF,TGTGCCAGCAGCTTTGCAGGGAGGGGCCCCTACGAGCAGTACTTC
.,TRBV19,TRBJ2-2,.,CASMGPGAITGELFF,TGTGCCAGTATGGGTCCGGGAGCCATCACCGGGGAGCTGTTTTTT
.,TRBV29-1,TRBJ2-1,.,CSVEGGLNNNEQFF,TGCAGCGTTGAAGGGGGGCTCAACAACAATGAGCAGTTCTTC
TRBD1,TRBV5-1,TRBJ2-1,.,CASSLNRGPRSYNEQFF,TGCGCCAGCAGCTTAAACAGGGGGCCCCGCTCCTACAATGAGCAGTTCTTC
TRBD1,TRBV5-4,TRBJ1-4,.,CASSSSGGISEKLFF,TGTGCCAGCAGTTCTTCAGGGGGCATCAGTGAAAAACTGTTTTTT
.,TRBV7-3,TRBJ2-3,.,CASSRGLSTDTQYF,TGTGCCAGCAGCCGGGGGTTGAGCACAGATACGCAGTATTTT
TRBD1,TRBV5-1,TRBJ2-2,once,CASSQQGQTGELFF,TGCGCCAGCAGTCAACAGGGGCAGACCGGGGAGCTGTTTTTT
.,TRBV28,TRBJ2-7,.,CASSPRGSNEQYF,TGTGCCAGCAGCCCCAGGGGAAGCAACGAGCAGTACTTC
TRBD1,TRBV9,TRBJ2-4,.,CASSGPATGNDRDRRNIQYF,TGTGCCAGCAGCGGACCAGCAACTGGAAATGACAGGGATAGGAGAAACATTCAGTACTTC
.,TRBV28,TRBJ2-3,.,CASSFLSPGRDTQYF,TGTGCCAGCAGTTTTCTCTCCCCCGGGAGAGATACGCAGTATTTT
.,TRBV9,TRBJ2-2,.,CASSTTGTGELFF,TGTGCCAGCAGCACCACAGGGACCGGGGAGCTGTTTTTT
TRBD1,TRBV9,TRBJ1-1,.,CASSPRGLGTGEDTEAFF,TGTGCCAGCAGCCCTCGGGGGTTAGGGACAGGGGAAGACACTGAAGCTTTCTTT
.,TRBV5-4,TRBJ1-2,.,CASSFGGNYGYTF,TGTGCCAGCAGCTTCGGGGGGAACTATGGCTACACCTTC
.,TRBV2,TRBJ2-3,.,CASSPSGFTDTQYF,TGTGCCAGCTCACCCAGCGGATTCACAGATACGCAGTATTTT